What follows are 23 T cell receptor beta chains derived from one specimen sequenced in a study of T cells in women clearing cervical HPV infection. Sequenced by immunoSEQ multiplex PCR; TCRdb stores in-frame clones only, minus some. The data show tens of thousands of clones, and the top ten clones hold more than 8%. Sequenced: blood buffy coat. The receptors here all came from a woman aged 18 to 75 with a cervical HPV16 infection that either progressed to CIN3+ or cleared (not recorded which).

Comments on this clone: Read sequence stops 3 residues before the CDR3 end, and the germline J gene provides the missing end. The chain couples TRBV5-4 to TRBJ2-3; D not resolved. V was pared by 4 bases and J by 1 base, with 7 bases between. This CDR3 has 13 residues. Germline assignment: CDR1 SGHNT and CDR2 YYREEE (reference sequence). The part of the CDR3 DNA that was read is TGTGCCAGCAGCCCATCGGGCACAGATACG. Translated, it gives CASSPSGTDT. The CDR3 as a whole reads CASSPSGTDTQYF. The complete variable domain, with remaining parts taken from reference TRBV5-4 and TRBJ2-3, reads ETGVTQSPTHLIKTRGQQVTLRCSSQSGHNTVSWYQQALGQGPQFIFQYYREEENGRGNFPPRFSGLQFPNYSSELNVNALELDDSALYLCASSPSGTDTQYFGPGTRLTVL.

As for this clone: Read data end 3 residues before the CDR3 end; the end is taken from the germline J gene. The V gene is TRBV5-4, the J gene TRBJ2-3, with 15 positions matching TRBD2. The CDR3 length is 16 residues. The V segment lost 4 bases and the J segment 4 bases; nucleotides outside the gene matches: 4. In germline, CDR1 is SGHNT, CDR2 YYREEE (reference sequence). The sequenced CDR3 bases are TGTGCCAGCAGCGGGACTAGCGGGGGGACATCAGATACG. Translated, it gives CASSGTSGGTSDT. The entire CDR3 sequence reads CASSGTSGGTSDTQYF.

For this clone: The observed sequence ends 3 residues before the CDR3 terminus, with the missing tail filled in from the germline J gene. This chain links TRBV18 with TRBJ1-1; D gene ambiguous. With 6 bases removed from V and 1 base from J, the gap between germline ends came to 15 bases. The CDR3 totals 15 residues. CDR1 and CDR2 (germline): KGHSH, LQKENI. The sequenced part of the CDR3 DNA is TGTGCCAGCTCCCTTGGGCGGGCGAAGAACACTGAA. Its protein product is CASSLGRAKNTE. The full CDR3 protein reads CASSLGRAKNTEAFF.

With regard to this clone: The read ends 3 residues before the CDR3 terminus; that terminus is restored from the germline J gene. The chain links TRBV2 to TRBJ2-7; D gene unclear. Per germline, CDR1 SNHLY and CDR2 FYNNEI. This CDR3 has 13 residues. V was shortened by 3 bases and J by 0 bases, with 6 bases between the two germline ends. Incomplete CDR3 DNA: TGTGCCAGCAGTGACCCAGACTCCTACGAG. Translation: CASSDPDSYE. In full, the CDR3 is CASSDPDSYEQYF. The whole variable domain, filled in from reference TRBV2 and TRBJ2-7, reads EPEVTQTPSHQVTQMGQEVILRCVPISNHLYFYWYRQILGQKVEFLVSFYNNEISEKSEIFDDQFSVERPDGSNFTLKIRSTKLEDSAMYFCASSDPDSYEQYFGPGTRLTVT.

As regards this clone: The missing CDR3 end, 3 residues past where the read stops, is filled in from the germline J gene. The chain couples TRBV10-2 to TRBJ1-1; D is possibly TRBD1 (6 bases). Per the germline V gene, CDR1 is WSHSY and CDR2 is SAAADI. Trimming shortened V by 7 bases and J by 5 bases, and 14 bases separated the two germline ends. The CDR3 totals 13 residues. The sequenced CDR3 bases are TGCGCCAGCATGTCAGGGGTACGAACTGAA. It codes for CASMSGVRTE. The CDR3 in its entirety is CASMSGVRTEAFF.

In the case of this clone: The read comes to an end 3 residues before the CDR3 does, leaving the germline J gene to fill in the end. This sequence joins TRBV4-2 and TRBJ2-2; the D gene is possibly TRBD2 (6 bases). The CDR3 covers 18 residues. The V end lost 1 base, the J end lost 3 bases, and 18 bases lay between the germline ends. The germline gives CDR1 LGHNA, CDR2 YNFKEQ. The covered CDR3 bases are TGTGCCAGCAGCCAAGGTGAGGGCGCACTAGCTGACACCGGGGAG. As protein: CASSQGEGALADTGE. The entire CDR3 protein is CASSQGEGALADTGELFF.

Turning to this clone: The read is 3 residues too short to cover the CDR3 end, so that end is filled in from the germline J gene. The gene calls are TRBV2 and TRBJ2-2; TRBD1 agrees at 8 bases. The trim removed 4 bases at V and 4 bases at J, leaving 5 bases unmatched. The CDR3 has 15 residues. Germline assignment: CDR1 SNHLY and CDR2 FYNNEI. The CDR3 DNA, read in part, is TGTGCCAGCAGTGCTGGACAGGGCTTCACCGGGGAG. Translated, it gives CASSAGQGFTGE. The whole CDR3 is CASSAGQGFTGELFF.

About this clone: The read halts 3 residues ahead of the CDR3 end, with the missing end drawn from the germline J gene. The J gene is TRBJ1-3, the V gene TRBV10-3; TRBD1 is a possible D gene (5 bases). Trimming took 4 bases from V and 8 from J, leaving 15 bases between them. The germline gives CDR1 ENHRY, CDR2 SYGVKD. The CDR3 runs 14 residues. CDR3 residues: CAISGVAGTDTIYF. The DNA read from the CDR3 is TGTGCCATCAGTGGCGTGGCGGGGACGGACACC.

The covered CDR3 bases are TGTGCCAGCAGCTTAGACCGGGGTGATGGC. It encodes CASSLDRGDG. The entire CDR3 protein is CASSLDRGDGYTF. This chain links TRBV11-2 with TRBJ1-2, with no clear D. The read gets to within 3 residues of the CDR3 end, and the germline J gene fills in the rest. The CDR3 has 13 residues. The germline CDR1 and CDR2 sequences are SGHAT and FQNNGV. Deletions cut 0 bases from V and 6 bases from J, with 8 bases between.

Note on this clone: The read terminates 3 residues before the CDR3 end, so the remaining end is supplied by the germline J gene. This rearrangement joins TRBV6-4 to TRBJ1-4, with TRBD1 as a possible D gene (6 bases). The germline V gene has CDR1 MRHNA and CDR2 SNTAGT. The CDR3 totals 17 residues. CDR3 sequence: CASSDRTAVSYNSPLFF. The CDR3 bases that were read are TGTGCCAGCAGTGACCGGACAGCCGTCTCCTATAATTCACCA.

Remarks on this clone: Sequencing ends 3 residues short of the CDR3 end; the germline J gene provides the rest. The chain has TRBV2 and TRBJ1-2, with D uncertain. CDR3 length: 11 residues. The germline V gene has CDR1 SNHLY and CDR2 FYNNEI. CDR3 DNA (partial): TGTGCCAGCAGGCAGGAGACCGAC. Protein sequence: CASRQETD. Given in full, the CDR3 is CASRQETDYTF.

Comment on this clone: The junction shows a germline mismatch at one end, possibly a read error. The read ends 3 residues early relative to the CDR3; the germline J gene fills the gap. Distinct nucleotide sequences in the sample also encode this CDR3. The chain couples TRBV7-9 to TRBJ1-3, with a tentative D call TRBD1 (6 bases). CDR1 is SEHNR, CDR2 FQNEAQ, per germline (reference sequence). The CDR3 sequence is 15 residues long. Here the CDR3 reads CASSLQGGSGNTIYF. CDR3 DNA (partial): TGTGCCAGCAGCCTACAGGGAGGTAGTGGAAACACT.

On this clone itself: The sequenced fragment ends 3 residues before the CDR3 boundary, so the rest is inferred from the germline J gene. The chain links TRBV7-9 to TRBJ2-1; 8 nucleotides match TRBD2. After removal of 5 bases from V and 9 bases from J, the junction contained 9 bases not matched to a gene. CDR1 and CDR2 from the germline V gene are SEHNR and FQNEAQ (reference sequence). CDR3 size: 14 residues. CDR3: CASSLPGGATEQFF. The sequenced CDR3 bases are TGTGCCAGCAGCCTACCGGGGGGGGCGACTGAG.

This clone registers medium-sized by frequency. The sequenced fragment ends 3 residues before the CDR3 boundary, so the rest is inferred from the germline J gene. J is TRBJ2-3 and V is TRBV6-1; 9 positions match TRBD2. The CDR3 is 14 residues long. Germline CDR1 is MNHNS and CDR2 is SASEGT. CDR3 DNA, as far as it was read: TGTGCCAGCAGTGAAGCCCCGACTAGCGGAACG. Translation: CASSEAPTSGT. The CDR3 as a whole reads CASSEAPTSGTQYF.

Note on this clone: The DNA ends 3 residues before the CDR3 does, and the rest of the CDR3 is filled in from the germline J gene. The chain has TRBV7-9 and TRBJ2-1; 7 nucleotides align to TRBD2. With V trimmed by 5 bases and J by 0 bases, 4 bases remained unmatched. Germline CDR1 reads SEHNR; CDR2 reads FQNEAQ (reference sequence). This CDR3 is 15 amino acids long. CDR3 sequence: CASSRSGVSYNEQFF. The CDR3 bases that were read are TGTGCCAGCAGCCGAAGCGGGGTCTCCTACAATGAG.

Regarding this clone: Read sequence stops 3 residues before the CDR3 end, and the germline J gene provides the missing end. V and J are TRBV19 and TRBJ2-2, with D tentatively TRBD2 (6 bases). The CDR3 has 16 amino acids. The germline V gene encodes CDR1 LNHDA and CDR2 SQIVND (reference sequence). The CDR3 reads CASSTTRAGFREKLFF. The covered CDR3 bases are TGTGCCAGTAGTACCACGAGGGCGGGATTTAGAGAAAAG.

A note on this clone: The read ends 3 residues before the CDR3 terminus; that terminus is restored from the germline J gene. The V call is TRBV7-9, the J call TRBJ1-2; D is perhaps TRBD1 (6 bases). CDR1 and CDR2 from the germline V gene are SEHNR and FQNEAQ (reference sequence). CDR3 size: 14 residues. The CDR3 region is CASSLIGGQDTYTF. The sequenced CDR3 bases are TGTGCCAGCAGCTTAATCGGGGGGCAGGATACC.

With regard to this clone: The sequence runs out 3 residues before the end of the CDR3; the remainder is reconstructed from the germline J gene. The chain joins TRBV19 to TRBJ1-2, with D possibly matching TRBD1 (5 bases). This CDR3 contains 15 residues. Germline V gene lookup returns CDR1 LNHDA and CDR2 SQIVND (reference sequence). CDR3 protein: CASGSSGGGADTYTF. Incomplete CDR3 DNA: TGTGCCAGTGGTTCTAGCGGAGGTGGGGCAGATACC.

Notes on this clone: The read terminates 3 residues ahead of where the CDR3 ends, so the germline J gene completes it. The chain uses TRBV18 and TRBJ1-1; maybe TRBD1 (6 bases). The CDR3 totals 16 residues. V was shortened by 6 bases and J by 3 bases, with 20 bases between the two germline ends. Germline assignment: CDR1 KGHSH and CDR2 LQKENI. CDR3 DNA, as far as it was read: TGTGCCAGCTCCCCTCTCGGGCGCGAGGGGGACACTGAA. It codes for CASSPLGREGDTE. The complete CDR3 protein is CASSPLGREGDTEAFF.

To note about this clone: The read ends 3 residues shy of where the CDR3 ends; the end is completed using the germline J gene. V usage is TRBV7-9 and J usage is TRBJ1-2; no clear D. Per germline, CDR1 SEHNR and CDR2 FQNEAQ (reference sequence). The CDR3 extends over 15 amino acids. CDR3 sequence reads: CASSFVAGATDTYTF. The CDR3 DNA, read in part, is TGTGCCAGCAGCTTTGTAGCGGGAGCAACAGATACC.

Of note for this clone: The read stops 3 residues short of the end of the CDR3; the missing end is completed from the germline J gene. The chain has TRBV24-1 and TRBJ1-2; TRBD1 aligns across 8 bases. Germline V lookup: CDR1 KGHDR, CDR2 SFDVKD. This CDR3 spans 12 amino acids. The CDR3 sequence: CATLSTGEGYTF. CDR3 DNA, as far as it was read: TGTGCCACCTTATCGACAGGGGAAGGC.

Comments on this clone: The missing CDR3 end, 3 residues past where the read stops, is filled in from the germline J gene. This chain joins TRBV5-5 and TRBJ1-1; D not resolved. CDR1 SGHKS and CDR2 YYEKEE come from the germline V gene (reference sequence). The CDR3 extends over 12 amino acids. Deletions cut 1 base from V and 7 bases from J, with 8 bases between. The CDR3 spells CASSLFASEAFF. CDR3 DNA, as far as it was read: TGTGCCAGCAGCTTGTTCGCTAGTGAA.

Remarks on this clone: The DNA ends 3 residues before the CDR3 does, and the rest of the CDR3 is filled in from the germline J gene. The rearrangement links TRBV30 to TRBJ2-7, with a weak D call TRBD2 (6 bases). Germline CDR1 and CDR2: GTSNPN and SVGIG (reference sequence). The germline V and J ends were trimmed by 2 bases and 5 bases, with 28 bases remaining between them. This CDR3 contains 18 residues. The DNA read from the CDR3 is TGTGCCTGGAGTATTCTGAGGAACTTTGGAGGGCCCCCCGACGAG. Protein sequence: CAWSILRNFGGPPDE. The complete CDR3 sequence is CAWSILRNFGGPPDEQYF.